The 21 T cell receptor beta chains given below trace back to one sample, sequenced in a study of T cell repertoires in cytomegalovirus infection. Antigens of these TCRs are unknown. TCRdb itself ran the reads through MiXCR, one entry per CDR3 protein. The repertoire holds some 270,000 distinct CDR3 sequences, with 20% to 25% as singletons. Material: cultured PBMCs, obtained from culture after CMV antigen stimulation. These TCRs come from a human donor in good health (CMV status not recorded). Some clones in this sample may be carry-over from other donors' samples.

The sample holds many counts of this clonotype. The chain combines TRBV7-2 with TRBJ2-5; the D is unclear. CDR3 length: 14 amino acids. V was pared by 8 bases and J by 0 bases, with 13 bases between. Germline CDR1 SGHTA, CDR2 FQGNSA. CDR3 in amino acids: CASLGGLYQETQYF. CDR3 bases: TGTGCCAGCCTCGGCGGCTTGTACCAAGAGACCCAGTACTTC.

The rearrangement links TRBV7-2 to TRBJ2-3; 8 bases line up with TRBD2. Germline V lookup: CDR1 SGHTA, CDR2 FQGNSA. V lost 2 bases to trimming and J lost 1 base; unmatched junction nucleotides: 5. The CDR3 has 16 amino acids. The CDR3 DNA sequence: TGTGCCAGCAGCTTACTTAGAGCGGGGGGCACAGATACGCAGTATTTT. This translates into CASSLLRAGGTDTQYF.

The sample holds many counts of this clonotype. The chain carries TRBV7-2 and TRBJ1-2; D possibly corresponds to TRBD1 (5 bases). Germline lookup yields CDR1 SGHTA and CDR2 FQGNSA. CDR3 length equals 14 residues. V was trimmed by 3 bases and J by 2 bases, leaving 10 bases between them. The CDR3 sequence is CASSFGTENYGYTF. The DNA of the CDR3 is TGTGCCAGCAGCTTTGGGACGGAAAACTATGGCTACACCTTC.

The V call is TRBV14, the J call TRBJ2-4, with D perhaps TRBD1 or TRBD2 (6 bases each). The CDR3 sequence is 18 residues long. The germline CDR1 and CDR2 sequences are SGHDN and FVKESK. Trimming shortened V by 11 bases and J by 0 bases, and 26 bases separated the two germline ends. The CDR3 DNA reads TGTGCCCTCGCACCCAGGCAGAGGGGGGCCTTAGCCAAAAACATTCAGTACTTC. This codes for CALAPRQRGALAKNIQYF.

This clonotype was counted a few times. The chain links TRBV6-2 or TRBV6-3 to TRBJ1-1; D is possibly TRBD1 (6 bases). V was trimmed by 8 bases and J by 0 bases, leaving 10 bases between them. The CDR3 runs 13 residues. Germline loops: CDR1 MNHEY, CDR2 SVGEGT. The CDR3 coding sequence is TGTGCCAGCCGGGACACGATGAACACTGAAGCTTTCTTT. It translates to CASRDTMNTEAFF.

This clonotype has a count of ten or more. The CDR3 DNA reads TGTGCCAGCAGTAGAGACGGCTACGAGCAGTACTTC. This sequence encodes CASSRDGYEQYF. The chain couples TRBV7-4 to TRBJ2-7; D gene uncertain. V lost 6 bases, J lost 3 bases, and 9 bases lay in between. This CDR3 has 12 residues. Germline CDR1 and CDR2: SGHVT and SQSDAQ. The full variable domain, in which reference TRBV7-4 and TRBJ2-7 provide the parts outside the CDR3, is GAGVSQSPRYKVAKRGRDVALRCDSISGHVTLYWYRQTLGQGSEVLTYSQSDAQRDKSGRPSGRFSAERPERSVSTLKIQRTEQGDSAVYLCASSRDGYEQYFGPGTRLTVT.

The chain joins TRBV15 to TRBJ2-2; D assignment may be TRBD1 or TRBD2 (6 bases each). Germline V gene sequence: CDR1 LNHNV, CDR2 YYDKDF (reference sequence). This CDR3 is 14 amino acids long. Trimming cost V 1 base and J 6 bases, with 9 bases left between them. CDR3 in amino acids: CATSRVGGPGELFF. The CDR3 DNA follows: TGTGCCACCAGCAGAGTTGGGGGGCCCGGGGAGCTGTTTTTT. Using reference TRBV15 and TRBJ2-2 for the parts outside the CDR3, the full variable domain is DAMVIQNPRYQVTQFGKPVTLSCSQTLNHNVMYWYQQKSSQAPKLLFHYYDKDFNNEADTPDNFQSRRPNTSFCFLDIRSPGLGDTAMYLCATSRVGGPGELFFGEGSRLTVL.

The genes are TRBV19 and TRBJ2-3; possibly TRBD1 for D (6 bases). CDR3 length: 12 residues. Germline V lookup: CDR1 LNHDA, CDR2 SQIVND (reference sequence). Between the trimmed V and J ends, which lost 2 bases and 8 bases, there was a span of 8 bases. The CDR3 loop reads CASSIRGSTQYF. CDR3 coding DNA: TGTGCCAGTAGTATAAGGGGGAGTACGCAGTATTTT. Full variable domain (missing parts from reference TRBV19 and TRBJ2-3): DGGITQSPKYLFRKEGQNVTLSCEQNLNHDAMYWYRQDPGQGLRLIYYSQIVNDFQKGDIAEGYSVSREKKESFPLTVTSAQKNPTAFYLCASSIRGSTQYFGPGTRLTVL.

V and J are TRBV27 and TRBJ2-2; a weak D match, TRBD2 (5 bases). Germline V gene sequence: CDR1 MNHEY, CDR2 SMNVEV (reference sequence). V was shortened by 7 bases and J by 4 bases, with 16 bases between the two germline ends. The CDR3 covers 15 residues. The CDR3 DNA reads TGTGCCAGCACCCGATCATCTAGCTTCACCGGGGAGCTGTTTTTT. It translates to CASTRSSSFTGELFF.

The CDR3 reads CASSRPIRKQETQYF. The CDR3 bases are TGTGCCAGCAGTCGCCCAATACGTAAGCAAGAGACCCAGTACTTC. The chain is built from TRBV6-6 and TRBJ2-5; no reliable D call. Germline CDR1 and CDR2: MNHNY and SVGAGI (reference sequence). V shed 5 bases and J shed 2 bases, with 15 bases lying between them. The CDR3 spans 15 residues.

This clonotype was counted between two and nine times. This sequence joins TRBV19 and TRBJ2-7; 9 bases are a match to TRBD2. The junction had 8 bases not matched to a gene; V was cut back by 9 bases and J by 5 bases. Germline V gene lookup returns CDR1 LNHDA and CDR2 SQIVND (reference sequence). CDR3 size: 13 residues. The CDR3, as DNA: TGTGCCAGCCGCCGACTAGCGGATAACGAGCAGTACTTC. It translates to CASRRLADNEQYF.

In this sample, this clonotype turned up many times. The chain employs TRBV11-2 and TRBJ1-3, with D unclear. The CDR3 extends over 14 amino acids. V was clipped by 7 bases and J by 0 bases, with 10 bases between them. Germline CDR1 reads SGHAT; CDR2 reads FQNNGV. CDR3 sequence reads: CASTPGSSGNTIYF. CDR3 in DNA: TGTGCCAGCACCCCTGGGAGCTCTGGAAACACCATATATTTT.

V is TRBV7-9 and J is TRBJ1-1, with D perhaps TRBD1 (5 bases). This CDR3 contains 11 residues. CDR1 SEHNR and CDR2 FQNEAQ come from the germline V gene (reference sequence). Trimming pared 8 bases from V and 7 bases from J, leaving 11 bases between. The CDR3 region is CASGGGIEAFF. Here the CDR3 DNA reads TGTGCCAGCGGGGGGGGGATTGAAGCTTTCTTT.

In regard to this clonotype: This clone may be a read error of a much larger clone one base away. The chain combines TRBV7-9 with TRBJ1-3, with 7 bases that match TRBD1. CDR3 size: 14 residues. CDR1 and CDR2 (germline): SEHNR, FQNEAQ (reference sequence). The CDR3 reads CANSPTGSGNTIYF. CDR3 coding DNA: TGTGCCAACAGCCCGACAGGGTCTGGAAACACCATATATTTT. The variable domain in full, completed from reference TRBV7-9 and TRBJ1-3, reads DTGVSQNPRHKITKRGQNVTFRCDPISEHNRLYWYRQTLGQGPEFLTYFQNEAQLEKSRLLSDRFSAERPKGSFSTLEIQRTEQGDSAMYLCANSPTGSGNTIYFGEGSWLTVV.

The chain combines TRBV7-2 with TRBJ2-2; D gene unclear. Trimming shortened V by 5 bases and J by 6 bases, and 22 bases separated the two germline ends. CDR3 length: 17 residues. The V gene's germline CDR1 is SGHTA and CDR2 FQGNSA. The CDR3, as DNA: TGTGCCAGCAGCAAGGACCGCCCTAGGATTTTCGCCGGGGAGCTGTTTTTT. Protein: CASSKDRPRIFAGELFF.

This clonotype was detected a few times. The V call is TRBV19, the J call TRBJ1-5, with D uncertain. The germline V gene has CDR1 LNHDA and CDR2 SQIVND (reference sequence). The V and J ends lost 6 bases and 4 bases respectively, with 7 bases between them. The CDR3 runs 12 residues. The CDR3 DNA is TGTGCCAGTAGCACAGAAAATCAGCCCCAGCATTTT. Amino acid sequence: CASSTENQPQHF.

This clonotype was found a few times. The chain joins TRBV12-3 or TRBV12-4 to TRBJ2-7; D call uncertain. The CDR3 has 14 residues. Trimming took 2 bases from V and 3 from J, leaving 11 bases between them. This CDR3 is CASSLSPGYYEQYF. The CDR3 nucleotides are TGTGCCAGCAGTTTATCACCCGGTTACTACGAGCAGTACTTC.

This clonotype turned up a few times. The chain is built from TRBV7-2 and TRBJ2-7, with 8 positions matching TRBD2. Trimming cost V 2 bases and J 6 bases; bases outside gene matches: 9. The germline V gene has CDR1 SGHTA and CDR2 FQGNSA. CDR3 length equals 15 residues. CDR3 protein: CASSLPTGGGGEQYF. The CDR3, as DNA: TGTGCCAGCAGCTTACCCACGGGGGGGGGCGGCGAGCAGTACTTC.

This clonotype showed up many times. V and J are TRBV7-8 and TRBJ2-5, with D tentatively TRBD1 or TRBD2 (5 bases each). CDR1 is SGHVS and CDR2 is FQNEAQ in the germline V gene. V was pared by 3 bases and J by 3 bases, with 8 bases between. The CDR3 is 13 residues long. The CDR3 DNA reads TGTGCCAGCAGCTTGAGGGGAGAAGAGACCCAGTACTTC. It codes for CASSLRGEETQYF.

This chain joins TRBV29-1 and TRBJ1-2; the match to TRBD1 covers 7 bases. CDR3 length equals 13 residues. CDR1 and CDR2 (germline): SQVTM, ANQGSEA. J gave up 3 bases and V 3 bases, and 4 bases lay outside the gene matches. The CDR3 region has the DNA TGCAGCGTTGACACGGACAGGCACTATGGCTACACCTTC. Translating gives CSVDTDRHYGYTF.

V is TRBV19 and J is TRBJ1-6; D not resolved. V lost 6 bases to trimming and J lost 10 bases, with 13 bases between them. CDR1 is LNHDA, CDR2 SQIVND, per germline (reference sequence). CDR3 size: 13 residues. CDR3 protein: CASRDLLRSPLHF. The CDR3 DNA sequence: TGTGCCAGTAGGGACCTATTACGGTCACCCCTCCACTTT.